This record concerns one TCR beta chain sequence. The data were produced by immunoSEQ multiplex PCR, yet TCRdb's version contains in-frame clones alone and is incomplete. Of 6,900 or so clones in the sample, 92% were seen once. The data belong to a study of T cells after posttransplantation cyclophosphamide. Cyclophosphamide on days +3 and +4 followed busulfan-fludarabine conditioning and a marrow graft. Germline V gene lookup returns CDR1 MGHRA and CDR2 YSYEKL. The CDR3 sequence is 15 residues long. After removal of 3 bases from V and 6 bases from J, the junction contained 8 bases not matched to a gene.

The chain couples TRBV4-1 to TRBJ1-2; TRBD1 matches 9 bases. This receptor was identified in a female patient aged 50-59 years who received an allogeneic stem cell transplant from a related donor, was CMV-positive, and had no GVHD. Some T cells may have originated in the graft donor. Source: PBMCs, taken about 1,500 days after allogeneic stem cell transplant with posttransplant cyclophosphamide. The CDR3 nucleotides are TGCGCCAGCAGCCAGAGCCGGGACAGGGAGGATGGCTACACCTTC. Amino acid sequence: CASSQSRDREDGYTF.